This T cell receptor (beta chain) was recovered during a study of blood T cell repertoires in COVID-19. Study-wide background: Sites in the United States, Italy and Spain provided acute and convalescent COVID-19 samples. PBMCs, B-cell-depleted T cells, or T cells provided the cDNA or gDNA that made up the material.

CDR3 size: 13 residues. Germline V gene sequence: CDR1 SGDLS, CDR2 YYNGEE. V lost 4 bases and J 6 bases, leaving 13 bases between the germline ends. Original analysis: Reference gene primers were amplified, and this amplification served to estimate nucleated cell counts. Method: immunoSEQ multiplex PCR; TCRdb's copy keeps in-frame clones and lacks some. That table furnishes V, J and clone size, whereas the DNA furnished D and trimming. The data contain about 80,000 clones, roughly 87% of them singletons. The sequence came from a man older than 75 with acute or convalescent COVID-19. Specimen: peripheral blood. The chain recombines TRBV9 with TRBJ1-2; TRBD1 is a possible D gene (6 bases). CDR3 bases: TGTGCCAGCAGCCTTACAGGGACGGATGGCTACACCTTC. Residues: CASSLTGTDGYTF.